In this sample, the clone carrying this T cell receptor beta chain turned up a few times. No antigen is known for it. The data are from a study of OX40 agonist ivuxolimab in advanced cancers. Study at large: Partial responses were achieved by three patients: one hepatocellular carcinoma, two cutaneous melanoma.

Blood sampling took place at baseline, cycle 4 day 1, and cycle 7 day 1. Some clones are missing from TCRdb's copy, which holds only in-frame ones; the method was immunoSEQ multiplex PCR. The sample has 50,000 to 80,000 clones; roughly 89% are singletons. Study results and limitations: The study observed clonal expansion of CD4+ and CD8+ blood T cells by week 6 at 0.1 to 3.0 mg/kg. The expanded peripheral T cells' antigen specificity was not determined.

The sequencing used CD4+ or CD8+ T cells sorted from blood, collected in a trial of the OX40 agonist ivuxolimab. The source of this sequence is an adult with an advanced solid tumor such as melanoma, head and neck, liver or kidney cancer.

The CDR3 nucleotides are TGTGCCTGCGGGAGTCAGCCCCAGCATTTT. Residues: CACGSQPQHF. This chain links TRBV30 with TRBJ1-5; D is ambiguous. Per germline, CDR1 GTSNPN and CDR2 SVGIG (reference sequence). The CDR3 consists of 10 residues. Trimming left V 6 bases short and J 6 bases short, with 6 bases between.